This T cell receptor beta chain was documented in a study of T cells in Graves' hyperthyroidism and ophthalmopathy. CDR3 length equals 14 residues. V lost 3 bases, J lost 3 bases, and 14 bases lay in between. Germline V CDR1 and CDR2: SQVTM, ANQGSEA. Lactation, pregnancy, other autoimmune disease or uncontrolled infection led to exclusion of patients. The study based diagnoses on clinical symptoms, serum thyroxine and TRAb, thyroid ultrasound and orbital computed tomography. The study, taken as a whole, reports: Blood also showed most of the thyroid clonotypes that were expanded above 0.001. A model of 13 V-J features distinguished ophthalmopathy from stable hyperthyroidism.

Template material for amplifying TCR beta CDR3 regions consisted of RNA transcripts. The study used the HTBI primer set for a first-round RT-PCR of the TCR CDR3. TCRdb reanalysed the multiplex PCR reads using MiXCR and keeps one entry per CDR3 protein. The sample includes 600,000 to 700,000 distinct CDR3 sequences, 45% of them seen just once. At least ten counts were recorded for this clonotype. The target antigen is unknown. Source material: peripheral blood or thyroid tissue (not recorded which). The sequence derives from an adult man with Graves' disease, either hyperthyroidism or ophthalmopathy (not recorded which). The rearrangement joins TRBV29-1 to TRBJ1-2, with D perhaps matching TRBD1 (6 bases). This chain's CDR3 is CSVDLTGGDYGYTF. The CDR3 region has the DNA TGCAGCGTTGACTTGACAGGAGGGGACTATGGCTACACCTTC.